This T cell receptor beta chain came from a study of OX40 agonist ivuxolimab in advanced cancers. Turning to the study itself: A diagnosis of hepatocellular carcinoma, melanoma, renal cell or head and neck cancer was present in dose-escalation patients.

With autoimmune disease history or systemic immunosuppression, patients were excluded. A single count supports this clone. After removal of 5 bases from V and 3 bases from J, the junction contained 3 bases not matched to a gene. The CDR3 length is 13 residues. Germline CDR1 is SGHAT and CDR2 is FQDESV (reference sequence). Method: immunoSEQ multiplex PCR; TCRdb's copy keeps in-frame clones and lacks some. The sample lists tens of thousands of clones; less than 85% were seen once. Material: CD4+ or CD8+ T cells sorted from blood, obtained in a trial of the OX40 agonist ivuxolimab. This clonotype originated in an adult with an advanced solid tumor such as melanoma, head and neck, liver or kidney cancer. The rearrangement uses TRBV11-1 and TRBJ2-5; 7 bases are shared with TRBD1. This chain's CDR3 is CASSRDSEETQYF. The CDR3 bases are TGTGCCAGCAGCCGGGACAGCGAAGAGACCCAGTACTTC.